Given below is one T cell receptor (beta chain) in context. This sample is drawn from a study of blood T cell repertoires in COVID-19. Study at large: The samples span acute and convalescent COVID-19 from the United States, Italy and Spain. PBMCs, B-cell-depleted T cells, or T cells were the source of the cDNA or gDNA that made up the material.

Those enrolled in Seattle joined during active infection and were followed longitudinally afterward. Profiled with immunoSEQ multiplex PCR; TCRdb holds only in-frame clones, not every one. The sample lists some 170,000 clones; roughly 83% were seen once. The CDR3 has 13 amino acids. With 6 bases clipped from V and 8 bases from J, the junction kept 7 bases outside the gene matches. Germline CDR1 is MRHNA and CDR2 is SNTAGT. This clonotype originated in a woman between 35 and 50 years old with COVID-19, enrolled during active disease. Input material: peripheral blood. J is TRBJ1-2 and V is TRBV6-4; 9 bases line up with TRBD1. The CDR3 DNA reads TGTGCCAGCAGCCTGGGGACAGGGAGCGGCTACACCTTC. Amino acid sequence: CASSLGTGSGYTF.